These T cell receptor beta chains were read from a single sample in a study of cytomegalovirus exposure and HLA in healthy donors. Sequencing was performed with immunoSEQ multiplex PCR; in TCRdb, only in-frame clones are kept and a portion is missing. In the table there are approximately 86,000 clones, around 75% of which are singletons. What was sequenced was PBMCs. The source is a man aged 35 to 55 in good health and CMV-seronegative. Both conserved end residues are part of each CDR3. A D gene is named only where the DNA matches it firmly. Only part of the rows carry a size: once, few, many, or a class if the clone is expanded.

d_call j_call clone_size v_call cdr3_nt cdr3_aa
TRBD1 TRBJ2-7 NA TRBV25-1 TGTGCCAGCAGTGAATCCATACAACAGGGGATGAACGAGCAGTACTTC CASSESIQQGMNEQYF
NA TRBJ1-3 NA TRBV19 TGTGCCAGTAGTCCCCGTACTGGAAACACCATATATTTT CASSPRTGNTIYF
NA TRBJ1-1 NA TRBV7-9 TGTGCCAGCAGCTTATATGAAGGGCAGGGTAAAGCTTTCTTT CASSLYEGQGKAFF
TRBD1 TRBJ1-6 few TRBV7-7 TGTGCCAGCAGCGAAGGACAGGGCCCTAATTCACCCCTCCACTTT CASSEGQGPNSPLHF
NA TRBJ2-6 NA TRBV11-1 TGTGCCAGCAGCCCCAGGGCCTGGTACGGGGCCAACGTCCTGACTTTC CASSPRAWYGANVLTF
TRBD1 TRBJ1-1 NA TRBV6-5 TGTGCCAGCAGTGGTAGAGACAGGGGGGACACTGAAGCTTTCTTT CASSGRDRGDTEAFF
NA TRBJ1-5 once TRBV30 TGTGCCTGGAGTGGCCACCTCCAGGGGCCCCAGCATTTT CAWSGHLQGPQHF
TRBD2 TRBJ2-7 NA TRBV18 TGTGCCAGCTCACCCCCCGGGGGGTTGCTGGAGCAGTACTTC CASSPPGGLLEQYF
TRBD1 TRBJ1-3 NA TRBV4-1 TGCGCCAGCAGCCTGGGACAGGGTGGAACTGGAAACACCATATATTTT CASSLGQGGTGNTIYF
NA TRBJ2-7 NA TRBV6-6 TGTGCCAGCAGTTACCCGGACTCGACCTACGAGCAGTACTTC CASSYPDSTYEQYF
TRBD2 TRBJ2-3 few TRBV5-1 TGCGCCAGCAGCCCCCGAGTAGCGGGGGGGCGAGATACGCAGTATTTT CASSPRVAGGRDTQYF
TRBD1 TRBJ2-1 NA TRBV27 TGTGCCAGCAGGGGCCGGGACAGGGGCACTATGAGCTCCTACAATGAGCAGTTCTTC CASRGRDRGTMSSYNEQFF
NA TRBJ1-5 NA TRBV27 TGTGCCAGCAGTTTATTCGGAGCCGATCAGCCCCAGCATTTT CASSLFGADQPQHF
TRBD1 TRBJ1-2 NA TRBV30 TGTGCCTGGGTGGGACAGGGCTATGGCTACACCTTC CAWVGQGYGYTF
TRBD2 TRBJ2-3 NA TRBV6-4 TGTGCCAGCAGTCCCACTAGCGGGGGGACAGATACGCAGTATTTT CASSPTSGGTDTQYF
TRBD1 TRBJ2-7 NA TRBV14 TGTGCCAGCAGCCAAGGATCCTACAGGGGTGAGCAGTACTTC CASSQGSYRGEQYF
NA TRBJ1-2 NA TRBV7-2 TGTGCCAGCACCGACCGTCAGGGGCATGGCTACACCTTC CASTDRQGHGYTF